This T cell receptor (beta chain) derives from a study of blood T cell repertoires in COVID-19. About the research overall: The United States, Italy and Spain provided the acute and convalescent COVID-19 samples. PBMCs, B-cell-depleted T cells, or T cells were the source of the cDNA or gDNA that made up the material.

How the authors handled the data: From reference gene primer amplification, estimates of nucleated cell counts were derived. The repertoire was sequenced with immunoSEQ multiplex PCR; TCRdb's copy has only in-frame clones and lacks some. D and trimming come from the DNA, and the V and J calls and clone size come from that table. Of about 260,000 clones listed, around 87% were seen once; the top ten hold about 2.5%. Trimming cost V 0 bases and J 5 bases; bases outside gene matches: 14. Per germline, CDR1 SGHRS and CDR2 YFSETQ. This CDR3 comprises 18 residues. The V and J genes are TRBV5-1 and TRBJ2-7; 10 bases line up with TRBD2. The origin of this receptor is a woman aged 50 to 60 with acute or convalescent COVID-19. The material sequenced was peripheral blood. The chain's CDR3 is CASSLAGLRTSGLHEQYF. DNA for the CDR3: TGCGCCAGCAGCTTGGCAGGACTGAGGACTAGCGGTCTCCACGAGCAGTACTTC.